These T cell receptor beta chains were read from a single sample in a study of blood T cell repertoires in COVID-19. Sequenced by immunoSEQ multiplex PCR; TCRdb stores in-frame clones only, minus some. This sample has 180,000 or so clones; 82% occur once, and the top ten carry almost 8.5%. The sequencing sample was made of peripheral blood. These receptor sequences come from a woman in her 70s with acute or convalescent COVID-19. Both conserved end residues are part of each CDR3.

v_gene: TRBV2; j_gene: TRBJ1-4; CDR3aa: CASRTRAGRAREKLFF
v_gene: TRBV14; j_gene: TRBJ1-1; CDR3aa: CASSSLELNTEAFF
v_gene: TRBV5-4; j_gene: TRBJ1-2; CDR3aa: CASSLPDRNYGYTF
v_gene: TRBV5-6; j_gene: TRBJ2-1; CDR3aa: CASSRDFRTSGNTGNEQFF
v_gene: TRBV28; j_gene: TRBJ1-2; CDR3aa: CASKPPGSGAGYTF
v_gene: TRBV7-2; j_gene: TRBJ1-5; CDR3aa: CASSLLYGTDSNQPQHF
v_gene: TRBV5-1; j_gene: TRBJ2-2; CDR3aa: CASSQGLAGSITGELFF
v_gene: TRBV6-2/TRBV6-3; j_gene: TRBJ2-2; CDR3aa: CASSRLGYTGELFF
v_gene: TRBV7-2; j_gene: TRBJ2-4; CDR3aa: CASSLVATGGNIQYF
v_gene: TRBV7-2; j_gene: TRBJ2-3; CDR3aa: CASSRPNGGDTDTQYF
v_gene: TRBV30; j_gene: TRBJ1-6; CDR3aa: CAWSAEQGSSYNSPLHF
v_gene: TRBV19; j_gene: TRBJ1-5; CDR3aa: CASSISGQTDSNQPQHF
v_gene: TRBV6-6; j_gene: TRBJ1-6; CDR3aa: CASIRRDRGESPLHF
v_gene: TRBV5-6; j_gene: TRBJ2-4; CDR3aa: CASSLIGVAKNIQYF
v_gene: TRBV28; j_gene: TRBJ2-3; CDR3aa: CASSYLGRDTDTQYF
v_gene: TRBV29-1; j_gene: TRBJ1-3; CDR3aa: CSVAGGQGPGNTIYF
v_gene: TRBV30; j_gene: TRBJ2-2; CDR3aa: CAWAGTSFPGELFF
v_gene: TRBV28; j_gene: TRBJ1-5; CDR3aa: CASSLDSNQPQHF
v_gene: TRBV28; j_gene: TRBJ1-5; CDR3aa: CASSLRDSYQPQHF
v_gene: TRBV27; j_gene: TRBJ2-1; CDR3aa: CASRTKTGSPIYNEQFF
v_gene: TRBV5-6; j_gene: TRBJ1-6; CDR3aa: CASSPTQVPNSPLHF
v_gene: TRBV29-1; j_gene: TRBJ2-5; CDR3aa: CSVEVGRGETQYF
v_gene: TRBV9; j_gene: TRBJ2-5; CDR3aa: CASSVGDYPQETQYF
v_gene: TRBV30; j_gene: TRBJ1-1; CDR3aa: CAWRLTGQGWTEAFF
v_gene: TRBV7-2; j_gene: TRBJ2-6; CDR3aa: CASRTGRLSGANVLTF
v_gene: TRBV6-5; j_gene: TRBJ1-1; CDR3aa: CASSYRMAGENTEAFF
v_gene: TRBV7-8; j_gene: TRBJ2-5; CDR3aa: CASRGGRGETQYF
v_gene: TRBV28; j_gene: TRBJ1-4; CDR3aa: CASSPQQELGEKLFF
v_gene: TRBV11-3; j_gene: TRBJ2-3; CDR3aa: CASSFSGRPESMYF